Shown below are 20 T cell receptor beta chains from a single sample sequenced in a study of blood T cell repertoires in COVID-19. TCRdb keeps only in-frame clones here, not all; method: immunoSEQ multiplex PCR. The data contain 93,000 or so clones, 84% of them singletons. The sequenced material came from peripheral blood. These receptors all stem from a human donor in a cohort sampled during active COVID-19.

The chain has TRBV30 and TRBJ1-1; D uncertain. The CDR3 covers 13 residues. Per the germline V gene, CDR1 is GTSNPN and CDR2 is SVGIG (reference sequence). V shed 0 bases and J shed 5 bases, with 10 bases lying between them. The DNA for the CDR3 is TGTGCCTGGAGTGTAGAAGAGGGTACTGAAGCTTTCTTT. It specifies CAWSVEEGTEAFF.

This chain connects TRBV29-1 to TRBJ1-2, with 7 bases matching TRBD1. From germline, CDR1 is SQVTM and CDR2 ANQGSEA. The CDR3 covers 12 residues. V shed 5 bases and J 3 bases; nucleotides not matched to a gene: 3. The CDR3 DNA follows: TGCAGCGTTAGACAGGGAGACTATGGCTACACCTTC. This gives the protein CSVRQGDYGYTF. The full variable domain, in which reference TRBV29-1 and TRBJ1-2 provide the parts outside the CDR3, is SAVISQKPSRDICQRGTSLTIQCQVDSQVTMMFWYRQQPGQSLTLIATANQGSEATYESGFVIDKFPISRPNLTFSTLTVSNMSPEDSSIYLCSVRQGDYGYTFGSGTRLTVV.

Remarks on this clone: Different DNA sequences within this sample yield the same CDR3. The chain links TRBV7-9 to TRBJ1-5; D is uncertain. Trimming pared 2 bases from V and 2 bases from J, leaving 4 bases between. The germline V gene encodes CDR1 SEHNR and CDR2 FQNEAQ (reference sequence). This CDR3 is 13 amino acids long. CDR3 sequence reads: CASSLQGNQPQHF. Written as DNA, the CDR3 is TGTGCCAGCAGCTTACAGGGCAATCAGCCCCAGCATTTT.

The chain carries TRBV10-3 and TRBJ1-5; D gene uncertain. Trimming left V 0 bases short and J 5 bases short, with 20 bases between. This CDR3 region has 18 residues. Germline V gene data show CDR1 as ENHRY and CDR2 as SYGVKD. The CDR3 region has the DNA TGTGCCATCAGTGAGTCTCAGAGATTAAGAGGGTCGGATCAGCCCCAGCATTTT. Protein: CAISESQRLRGSDQPQHF.

The table lists this clone with a few counts. V and J are TRBV18 and TRBJ2-7; tentative D call: TRBD2 (6 bases). V gave up 5 bases and J gave up 3 bases, with 14 bases separating them. Germline loops: CDR1 KGHSH, CDR2 LQKENI. This CDR3 has 14 residues. The CDR3 DNA sequence: TGTGCCAGCTCATCAACGGGGCGGGACTACGAGCAGTACTTC. Translated: CASSSTGRDYEQYF. The full variable domain, in which reference TRBV18 and TRBJ2-7 provide the parts outside the CDR3, is NAGVMQNPRHLVRRRGQEARLRCSPMKGHSHVYWYRQLPEEGLKFMVYLQKENIIDESGMPKERFSAEFPKEGPSILRIQQVVRGDSAAYFCASSSTGRDYEQYFGPGTRLTVT.

This rearrangement joins TRBV12-3 or TRBV12-4 to TRBJ2-7, with 9 bases lining up with TRBD1. Unmatched junction bases numbered 7, after V lost 7 bases and J lost 6 bases. The CDR3 sequence is 13 residues long. As DNA, the CDR3 is TGTGCCAGCACCGGACAGGGGAGGGGCGAGCAGTACTTC. Its translation is CASTGQGRGEQYF.

J is TRBJ2-7 and V is TRBV5-4, with a weak D call TRBD2 (5 bases). The V end lost 4 bases, the J end lost 8 bases, and 13 bases lay between the germline ends. The CDR3 has 12 residues. Germline V gene lookup returns CDR1 SGHNT and CDR2 YYREEE (reference sequence). CDR3 in DNA: TGTGCCAGCAGCCTGGACGGAGGTCAGCAGTACTTC. Translating it yields CASSLDGGQQYF.

This chain links TRBV2 with TRBJ2-7, with 7 bases fitting TRBD2. CDR3 length equals 14 residues. Germline CDR1 reads SNHLY; CDR2 reads FYNNEI. J lost 7 bases, V lost 7 bases, and 13 bases had no gene match. CDR3 in DNA: TGTGCCAGCACCTTACTAGCGTACGCTAGGGAGCAGTACTTC. This gives the protein CASTLLAYAREQYF.

The V and J genes are TRBV5-1 and TRBJ1-1, with a tentative D call TRBD1 (6 bases). V was cut by 1 base and J by 0 bases, with 13 bases left in between. The CDR3 is 16 residues long. Per germline, CDR1 SGHRS and CDR2 YFSETQ. The CDR3 loop is CASSLTVGQLNTEAFF. The CDR3 nucleotides are TGCGCCAGCAGCTTGACCGTAGGACAGTTGAACACTGAAGCTTTCTTT.

This clone occurred once. The genes are TRBV7-8 and TRBJ2-7, with D unresolved. Per the germline V gene, CDR1 is SGHVS and CDR2 is FQNEAQ. Trimming took 3 bases from V and 5 from J, leaving 8 bases between them. CDR3 length: 12 amino acids. CDR3 in amino acids: CASSFRGHEQYF. CDR3 DNA: TGTGCCAGCAGCTTCCGTGGCCACGAGCAGTACTTC.

The chain is built from TRBV9 and TRBJ1-1; TRBD1 is a possible D gene (6 bases). The CDR3 consists of 14 residues. The germline V and J ends were trimmed by 0 bases and 0 bases, with 6 bases remaining between them. In germline, CDR1 is SGDLS, CDR2 YYNGEE. CDR3 bases: TGTGCCAGCAGCGTAGGGGACATGAACACTGAAGCTTTCTTT. This gives the protein CASSVGDMNTEAFF.

This rearrangement joins TRBV19 to TRBJ1-4; D might be TRBD1 (5 bases). In germline, CDR1 is LNHDA, CDR2 SQIVND (reference sequence). Trimming took 3 bases from V and 3 from J, leaving 17 bases between them. This CDR3 has 17 residues. The CDR3 reads CASSISPGRGANEKLFF. The CDR3 coding sequence is TGTGCCAGTAGTATCTCCCCGGGACGGGGGGCTAATGAAAAACTGTTTTTT.

V is TRBV5-1 and J is TRBJ2-5; perhaps TRBD2 as D (5 bases). Trimming stripped 4 bases from V and 5 bases from J, with 12 bases between. The CDR3 is 13 residues long. The V gene's germline CDR1 is SGHRS and CDR2 YFSETQ. Here the CDR3 reads CASSPTSLETQYF. The CDR3 DNA is TGCGCCAGCAGCCCAACTAGTCTTGAGACCCAGTACTTC.

This clone showed up just a few times. The V call is TRBV20-1, the J call TRBJ1-2; D is unclear. V was cut by 3 bases and J by 7 bases, with 9 bases left in between. This CDR3 is built from 11 residues. Germline CDR1 is DFQATT and CDR2 is SNEGSKA (reference sequence). CDR3 in amino acids: CSASSRGGYTF. CDR3 coding DNA: TGCAGTGCTAGTAGCCGGGGTGGCTACACCTTC.

The chain joins TRBV6-1 to TRBJ2-7; D perhaps matches TRBD1 (6 bases). The CDR3 consists of 14 residues. Germline assignment: CDR1 MNHNS and CDR2 SASEGT. Trimming shortened V by 0 bases and J by 6 bases, and 12 bases separated the two germline ends. The CDR3 region has the DNA TGTGCCAGCAGTGAAGCGCGATCCAGGGGCGAGCAGTACTTC. Residues: CASSEARSRGEQYF.

With regard to this clone: The sample holds other DNA sequences that translate to the same CDR3. This chain joins TRBV29-1 and TRBJ2-7; 11 bases are a match to TRBD1. V dropped 3 bases and J dropped 2; count of bases not matched to a gene: 0. The CDR3 extends over 13 amino acids. Looked up from germline, CDR1 is SQVTM and CDR2 is ANQGSEA. In DNA, the CDR3 is TGCAGCGTTGAGGGACAGGGGGCCTACGAGCAGTACTTC. Amino acids: CSVEGQGAYEQYF.

This sequence joins TRBV12-3 or TRBV12-4 and TRBJ2-7; weak D call: TRBD2 (5 bases). This CDR3 contains 13 residues. V lost 0 bases to trimming and J lost 5 bases, with 8 bases between them. The CDR3: CASSLAEGNEQYF. The DNA of the CDR3 is TGTGCCAGCAGTTTAGCCGAGGGTAACGAGCAGTACTTC.

The chain joins TRBV2 to TRBJ2-3; a possible D gene is TRBD1 (6 bases). The CDR3 has 17 residues. Per germline, CDR1 SNHLY and CDR2 FYNNEI. Between the trimmed V and J ends, which lost 5 bases and 2 bases, there was a span of 20 bases. This CDR3 reads CASSYRATKTFTDTQYF. In DNA, the CDR3 is TGTGCCAGCAGTTACAGGGCAACCAAGACGTTCACAGATACGCAGTATTTT. Combining the CDR3 with reference TRBV2 and TRBJ2-3 gives the whole variable domain EPEVTQTPSHQVTQMGQEVILRCVPISNHLYFYWYRQILGQKVEFLVSFYNNEISEKSEIFDDQFSVERPDGSNFTLKIRSTKLEDSAMYFCASSYRATKTFTDTQYFGPGTRLTVL.

The CDR3 loop is CASQSQGAGTGELFF. The CDR3 coding sequence is TGTGCTTCCCAATCACAGGGGGCGGGGACCGGGGAGCTGTTTTTT. The chain couples TRBV12-5 to TRBJ2-2, with TRBD1 matching over 9 bases. This CDR3 comprises 15 residues. The V segment lost 11 bases and the J segment 5 bases; nucleotides outside the gene matches: 12. Looked up from germline, CDR1 is LGHNT and CDR2 is FRNRAP.

The V and J genes are TRBV5-1 and TRBJ2-3, with D possibly TRBD2 on 7 matching bases. This CDR3 has 15 residues. CDR1 is SGHRS and CDR2 is YFSETQ in the germline V gene. Trimming stripped 0 bases from V and 4 bases from J, with 12 bases between. Here the CDR3 reads CASSLGGGAADTQYF. CDR3 DNA: TGCGCCAGCAGCTTGGGAGGGGGGGCTGCAGATACGCAGTATTTT.